A selection of T cell receptor beta chains follows, all from one sample in a study of blood T cell repertoires in COVID-19. The protocol was immunoSEQ multiplex PCR, while the TCRdb copy is restricted to in-frame clones and leaves out a portion. Here the sample spans 300,000 to 400,000 clones, 80% to 90% being singletons. Sequenced material: PBMCs or T cells enriched from blood (not recorded which). These receptors were obtained from a woman aged 40 to 49 with acute COVID-19. Both conserved end residues are part of each CDR3.

CATKGLAGGGETQYF TRBJ2-5 TRBV10-3
CAISAGLADYEQYF TRBJ2-7 TRBV10-3
CASSPTGLAGGRDTQYF TRBJ2-3 TRBV7-9
CASSQAVGGYNQPQHF TRBJ1-5 TRBV4-1
CARIRQGAGYTF TRBJ1-2 TRBV2
CASSIGLISGNTIYF TRBJ1-3 TRBV19
CASSPGGQDGYTF TRBJ1-2 TRBV7-2
CASSLTGTGHTTDTQYF TRBJ2-3 TRBV7-9
CASSYLSEGTEAFF TRBJ1-1 TRBV7-2
CASSPTSGRWETQYF TRBJ2-5 TRBV7-2
CASSLAARPPYNSPLHF TRBJ1-6 TRBV5-8
CASSISQGDNYGYTF TRBJ1-2 TRBV19
CASIPRGSGGNEQFF TRBJ2-1 TRBV2
CATSRAAGLSSNEQFF TRBJ2-1 TRBV15
CASSRLAGVYNEQFF TRBJ2-1 TRBV7-9
CASRANSYNSPLHF TRBJ1-6 TRBV19
CASSFPGRGDTEAFF TRBJ1-1 TRBV6-2/TRBV6-3
CASSYGTRAPAEAFF TRBJ1-1 TRBV6-5
CASSPPSGLAKNIQYF TRBJ2-4 TRBV18
CASSPQGQLSFNEQFF TRBJ2-1 TRBV5-1
CASSPGTDQETQYF TRBJ2-5 TRBV13
CASSQVGTAEDTQYF TRBJ2-3 TRBV4-3
CASRAQGGNQPQHF TRBJ1-5 TRBV2
CASRPPQGRRRPCEAFF TRBJ1-1 TRBV21-1
CASKDRGSYGYTF TRBJ1-2 TRBV5-1
CASSTGQGATNEKLFF TRBJ1-4 TRBV5-1
CASSSDVRRRSYNEQFF TRBJ2-1 TRBV5-4
CASSLGRGGGTDTQYF TRBJ2-3 TRBV5-1
CASSPLDRRTQPQHF TRBJ1-5 TRBV27
CSVEDPRDFERGYTF TRBJ1-2 TRBV29-1
CASSYSGPQGTQYF TRBJ2-3 TRBV6-2/TRBV6-3
CATSDFSDQPQHF TRBJ1-5 TRBV24-1
CASSLAPRGNQETQYF TRBJ2-5 TRBV5-1
CASSQDGGQSWGGYTF TRBJ1-2 TRBV14
CATSAATGGRANVLTF TRBJ2-6 TRBV24-1
CANGTLRLAGRNEQFF TRBJ2-1 TRBV9
CASGLEADLRSRSYNEQFF TRBJ2-1 TRBV12-5
CASSLTGDYHSPLHF TRBJ1-6 TRBV9
CASSLSTGGMNTEAFF TRBJ1-1 TRBV18
CATSRVAGGNQPQHF TRBJ1-5 TRBV15
CASGTGKNSPLHF TRBJ1-6 TRBV5-4
CASKKNEASADSYEQYF TRBJ2-7 TRBV2
CASSKIWEIAGGLNEQFF TRBJ2-1 TRBV6-2/TRBV6-3